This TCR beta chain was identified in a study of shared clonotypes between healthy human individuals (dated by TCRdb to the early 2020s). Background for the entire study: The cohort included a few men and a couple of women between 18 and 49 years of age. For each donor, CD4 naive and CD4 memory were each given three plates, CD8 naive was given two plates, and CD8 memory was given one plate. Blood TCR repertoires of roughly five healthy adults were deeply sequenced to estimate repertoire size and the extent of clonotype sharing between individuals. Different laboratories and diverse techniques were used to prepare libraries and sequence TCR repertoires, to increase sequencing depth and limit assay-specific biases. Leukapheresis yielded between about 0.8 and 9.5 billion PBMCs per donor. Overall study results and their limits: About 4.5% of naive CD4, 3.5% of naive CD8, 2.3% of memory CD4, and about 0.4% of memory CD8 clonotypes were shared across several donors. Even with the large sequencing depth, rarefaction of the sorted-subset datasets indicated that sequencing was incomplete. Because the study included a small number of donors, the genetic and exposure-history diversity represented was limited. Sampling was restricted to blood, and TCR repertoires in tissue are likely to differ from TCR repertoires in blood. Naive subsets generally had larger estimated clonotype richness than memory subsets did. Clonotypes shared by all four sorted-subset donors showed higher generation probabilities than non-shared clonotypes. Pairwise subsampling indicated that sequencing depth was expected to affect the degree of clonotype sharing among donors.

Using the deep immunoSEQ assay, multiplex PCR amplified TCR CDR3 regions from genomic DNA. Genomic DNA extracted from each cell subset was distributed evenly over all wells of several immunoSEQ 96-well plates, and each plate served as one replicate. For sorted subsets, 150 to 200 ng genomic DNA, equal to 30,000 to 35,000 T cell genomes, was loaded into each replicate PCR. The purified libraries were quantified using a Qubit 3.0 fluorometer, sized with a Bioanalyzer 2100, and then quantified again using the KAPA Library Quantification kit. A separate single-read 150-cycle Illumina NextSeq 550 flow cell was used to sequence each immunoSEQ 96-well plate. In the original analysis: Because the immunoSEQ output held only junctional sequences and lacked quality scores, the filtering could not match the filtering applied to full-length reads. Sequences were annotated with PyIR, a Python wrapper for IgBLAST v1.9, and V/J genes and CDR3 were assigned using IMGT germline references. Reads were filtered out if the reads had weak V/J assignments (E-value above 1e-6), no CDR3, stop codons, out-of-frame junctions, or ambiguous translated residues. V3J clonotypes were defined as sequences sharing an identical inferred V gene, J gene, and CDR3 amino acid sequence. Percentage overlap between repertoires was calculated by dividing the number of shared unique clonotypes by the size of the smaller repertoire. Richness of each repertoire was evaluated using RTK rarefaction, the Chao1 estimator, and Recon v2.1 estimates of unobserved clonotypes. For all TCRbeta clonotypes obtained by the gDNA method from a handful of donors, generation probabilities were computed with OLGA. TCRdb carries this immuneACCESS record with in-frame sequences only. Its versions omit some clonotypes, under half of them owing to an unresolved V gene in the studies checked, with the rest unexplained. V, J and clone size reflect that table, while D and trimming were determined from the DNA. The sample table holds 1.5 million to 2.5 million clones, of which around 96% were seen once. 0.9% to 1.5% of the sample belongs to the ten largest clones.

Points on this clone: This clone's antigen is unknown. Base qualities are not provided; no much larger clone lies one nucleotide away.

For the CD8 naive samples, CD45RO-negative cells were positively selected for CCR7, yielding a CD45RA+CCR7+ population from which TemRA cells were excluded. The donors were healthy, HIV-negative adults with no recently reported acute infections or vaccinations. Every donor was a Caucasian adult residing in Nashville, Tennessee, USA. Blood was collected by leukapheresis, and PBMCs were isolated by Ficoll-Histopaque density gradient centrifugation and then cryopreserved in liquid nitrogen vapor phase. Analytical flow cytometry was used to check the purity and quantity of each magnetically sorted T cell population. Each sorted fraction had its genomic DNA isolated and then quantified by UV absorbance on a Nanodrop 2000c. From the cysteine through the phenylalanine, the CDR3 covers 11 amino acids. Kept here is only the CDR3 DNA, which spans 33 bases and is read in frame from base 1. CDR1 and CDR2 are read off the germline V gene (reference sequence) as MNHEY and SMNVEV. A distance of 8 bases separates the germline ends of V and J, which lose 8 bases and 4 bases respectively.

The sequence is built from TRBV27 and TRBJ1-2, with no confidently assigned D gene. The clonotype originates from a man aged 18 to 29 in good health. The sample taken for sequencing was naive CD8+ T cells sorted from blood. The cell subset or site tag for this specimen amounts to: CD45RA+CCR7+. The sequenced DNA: TGTGCCAGCCCTCAGTCCTATGGCTACACCTTC. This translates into CASPQSYGYTF.